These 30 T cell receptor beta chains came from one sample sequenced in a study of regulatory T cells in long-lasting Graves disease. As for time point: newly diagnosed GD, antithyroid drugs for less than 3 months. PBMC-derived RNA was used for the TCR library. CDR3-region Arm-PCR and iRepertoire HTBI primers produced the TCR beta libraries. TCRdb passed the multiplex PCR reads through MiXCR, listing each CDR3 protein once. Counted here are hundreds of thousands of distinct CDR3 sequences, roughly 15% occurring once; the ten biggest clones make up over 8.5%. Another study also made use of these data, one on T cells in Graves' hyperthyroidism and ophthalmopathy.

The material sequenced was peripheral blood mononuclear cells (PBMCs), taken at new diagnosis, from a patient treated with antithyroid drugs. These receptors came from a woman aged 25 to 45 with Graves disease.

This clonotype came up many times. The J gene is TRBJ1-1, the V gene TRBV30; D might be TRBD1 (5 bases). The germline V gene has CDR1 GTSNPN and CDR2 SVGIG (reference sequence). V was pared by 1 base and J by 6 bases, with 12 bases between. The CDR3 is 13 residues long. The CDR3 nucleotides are TGTGCCTGGAGTGAAGGGGCGTTGGCTGAAGCTTTCTTT. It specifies CAWSEGALAEAFF.

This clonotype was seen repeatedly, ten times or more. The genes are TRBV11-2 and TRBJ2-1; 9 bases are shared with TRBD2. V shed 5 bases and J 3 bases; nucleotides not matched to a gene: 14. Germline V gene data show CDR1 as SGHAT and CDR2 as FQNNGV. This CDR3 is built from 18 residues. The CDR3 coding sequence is TGTGCCAGCAGCCTACTTAGGCTAAGGACTAGCGTCTACAATGAGCAGTTCTTC. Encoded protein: CASSLLRLRTSVYNEQFF.

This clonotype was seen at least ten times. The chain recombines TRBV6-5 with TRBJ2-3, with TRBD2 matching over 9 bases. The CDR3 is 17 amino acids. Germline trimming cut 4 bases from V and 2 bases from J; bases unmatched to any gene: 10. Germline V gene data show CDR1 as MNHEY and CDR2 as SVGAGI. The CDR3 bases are TGTGCCAGCAGTTTAGCGGGAGCGGGGTCCACCACAGATACGCAGTATTTT. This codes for CASSLAGAGSTTDTQYF.

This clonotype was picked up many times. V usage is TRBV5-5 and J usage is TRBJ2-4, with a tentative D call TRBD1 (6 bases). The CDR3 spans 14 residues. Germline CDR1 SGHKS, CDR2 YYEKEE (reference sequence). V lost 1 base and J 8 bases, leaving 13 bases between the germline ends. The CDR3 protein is CASSLRGTQDIQYF. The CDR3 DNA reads TGTGCCAGCAGCTTGAGGGGGACCCAAGACATTCAGTACTTC. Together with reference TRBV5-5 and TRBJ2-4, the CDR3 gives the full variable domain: DAGVTQSPTHLIKTRGQQVTLRCSPISGHKSVSWYQQVLGQGPQFIFQYYEKEERGRGNFPDRFSARQFPNYSSELNVNALLLGDSALYLCASSLRGTQDIQYFGAGTRLSVL.

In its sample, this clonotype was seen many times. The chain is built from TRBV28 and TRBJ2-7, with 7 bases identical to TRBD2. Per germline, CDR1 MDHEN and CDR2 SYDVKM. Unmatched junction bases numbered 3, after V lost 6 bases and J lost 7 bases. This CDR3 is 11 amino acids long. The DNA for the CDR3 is TGTGCCAGCAGCCACGGGGGGGAGCAGTACTTC. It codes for CASSHGGEQYF.

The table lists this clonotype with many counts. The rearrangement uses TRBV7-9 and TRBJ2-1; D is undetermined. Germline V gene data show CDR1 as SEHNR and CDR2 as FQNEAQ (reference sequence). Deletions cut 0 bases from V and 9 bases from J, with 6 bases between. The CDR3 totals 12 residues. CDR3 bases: TGTGCCAGCAGCTTAGCGGATGGTGAGCAGTTCTTC. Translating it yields CASSLADGEQFF.

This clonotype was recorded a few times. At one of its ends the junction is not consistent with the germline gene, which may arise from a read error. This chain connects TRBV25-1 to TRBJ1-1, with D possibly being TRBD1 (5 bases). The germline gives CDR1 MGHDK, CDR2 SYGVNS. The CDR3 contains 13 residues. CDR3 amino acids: CASSAYRNSEAFF. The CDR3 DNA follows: TGTGCCAGCAGTGCATACAGGAACTCTGAAGCTTTCTTT.

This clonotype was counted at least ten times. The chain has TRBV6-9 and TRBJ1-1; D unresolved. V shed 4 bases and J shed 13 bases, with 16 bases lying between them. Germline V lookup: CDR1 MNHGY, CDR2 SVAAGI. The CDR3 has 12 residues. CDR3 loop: CASSFSGSQVFF. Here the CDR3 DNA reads TGTGCCAGCAGTTTCTCCGGGTCTCAAGTTTTCTTT.

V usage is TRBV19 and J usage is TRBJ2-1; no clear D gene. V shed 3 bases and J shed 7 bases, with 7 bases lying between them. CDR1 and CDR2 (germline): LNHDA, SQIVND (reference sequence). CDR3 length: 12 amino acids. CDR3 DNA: TGTGCCAGTAGTATTGGCGGTAATGAGCAGTTCTTC. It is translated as CASSIGGNEQFF.

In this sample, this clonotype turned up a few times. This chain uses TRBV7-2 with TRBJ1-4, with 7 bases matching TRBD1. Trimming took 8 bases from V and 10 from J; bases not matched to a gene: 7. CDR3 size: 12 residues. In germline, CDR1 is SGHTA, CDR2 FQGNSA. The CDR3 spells CASSSNRGKLFF. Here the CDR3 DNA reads TGTGCCAGCTCCTCAAACAGGGGAAAACTGTTTTTT.

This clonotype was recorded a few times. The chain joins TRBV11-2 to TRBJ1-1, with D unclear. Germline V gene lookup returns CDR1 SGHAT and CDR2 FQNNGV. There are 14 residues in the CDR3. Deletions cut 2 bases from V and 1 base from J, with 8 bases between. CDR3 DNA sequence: TGTGCCAGCAGCTTATTGCTGAGGAACACTGAAGCTTTCTTT. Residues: CASSLLLRNTEAFF.

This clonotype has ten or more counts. DNA for the CDR3: TGTGCCAGCTCACCCCGACAGGGAGACTCTGGAAACACCATATATTTT. It translates to CASSPRQGDSGNTIYF. The rearrangement links TRBV18 to TRBJ1-3; 7 positions match TRBD1. V shed 3 bases, J shed 0 bases, and the junction held 5 bases outside the gene matches. The CDR3 totals 16 residues. Germline assignment: CDR1 KGHSH and CDR2 LQKENI.

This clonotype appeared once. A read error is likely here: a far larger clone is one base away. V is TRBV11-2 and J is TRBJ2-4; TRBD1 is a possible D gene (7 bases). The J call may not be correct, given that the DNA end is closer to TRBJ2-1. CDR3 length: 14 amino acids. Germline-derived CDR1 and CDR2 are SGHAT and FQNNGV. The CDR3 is CASSLSQGGYEQFF. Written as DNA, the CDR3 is TGTGCCAGCAGCTTAAGTCAGGGGGGCTACGAGCAGTTCTTC.

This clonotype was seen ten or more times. CDR3 sequence reads: CASSLSRMNTEAFF. CDR3 nucleotides: TGTGCCAGCAGCTTGAGCCGGATGAACACTGAAGCTTTCTTT. V gene TRBV7-2 combines with J gene TRBJ1-1; D ambiguous. CDR1 SGHTA and CDR2 FQGNSA come from the germline V gene. The CDR3 has 14 residues. The V end was cut by 3 bases, the J end by 0 bases, with 8 bases between.

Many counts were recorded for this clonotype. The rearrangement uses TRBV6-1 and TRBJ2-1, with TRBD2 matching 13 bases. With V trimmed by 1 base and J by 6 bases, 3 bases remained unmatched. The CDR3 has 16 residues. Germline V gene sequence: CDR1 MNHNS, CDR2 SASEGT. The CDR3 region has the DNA TGTGCCAGCAGTGAAGGGGGGACTAGCGGGATCAATGAGCAGTTCTTC. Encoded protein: CASSEGGTSGINEQFF.

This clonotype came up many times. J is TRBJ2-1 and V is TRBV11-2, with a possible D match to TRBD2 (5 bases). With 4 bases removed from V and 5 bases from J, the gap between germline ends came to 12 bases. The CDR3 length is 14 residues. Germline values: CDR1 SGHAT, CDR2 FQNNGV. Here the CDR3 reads CASSSFSANNEQFF. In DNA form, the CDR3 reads TGTGCCAGCAGCTCGTTTAGCGCGAACAATGAGCAGTTCTTC.

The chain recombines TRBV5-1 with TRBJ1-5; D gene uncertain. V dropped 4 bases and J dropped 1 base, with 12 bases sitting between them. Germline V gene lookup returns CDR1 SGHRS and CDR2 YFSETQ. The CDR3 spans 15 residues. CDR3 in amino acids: CASSQWGGSNQPQHF. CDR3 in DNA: TGCGCCAGCAGCCAGTGGGGAGGCAGCAATCAGCCCCAGCATTTT. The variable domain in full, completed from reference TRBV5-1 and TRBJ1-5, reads KAGVTQTPRYLIKTRGQQVTLSCSPISGHRSVSWYQQTPGQGLQFLFEYFSETQRNKGNFPGRFSGRQFSNSRSEMNVSTLELGDSALYLCASSQWGGSNQPQHFGDGTRLSIL.

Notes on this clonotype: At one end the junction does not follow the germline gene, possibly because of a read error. The CDR3 DNA is TGTGCTAGTGGTTTGGTAACTGAAATTGGACCCAATGTGCAGTTCTTC. This encodes CASGLVTEIGPNVQFF. The V and J genes are TRBV12-5 and TRBJ2-1; D not resolved. In germline, CDR1 is LGHNT, CDR2 FRNRAP. This CDR3 is built from 16 residues.

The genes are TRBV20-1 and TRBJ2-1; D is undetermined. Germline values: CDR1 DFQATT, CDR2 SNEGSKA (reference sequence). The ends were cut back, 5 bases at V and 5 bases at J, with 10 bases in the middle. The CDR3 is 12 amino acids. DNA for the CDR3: TGCAGTGCTTTCGACCCCGACAATGAGCAGTTCTTC. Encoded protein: CSAFDPDNEQFF.

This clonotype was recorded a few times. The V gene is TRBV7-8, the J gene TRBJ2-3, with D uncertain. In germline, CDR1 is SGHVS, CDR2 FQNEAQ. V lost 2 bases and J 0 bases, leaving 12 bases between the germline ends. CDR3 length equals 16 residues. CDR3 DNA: TGTGCCAGCAGCTTACGTTTCAGGCGTAGCACAGATACGCAGTATTTT. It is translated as CASSLRFRRSTDTQYF.

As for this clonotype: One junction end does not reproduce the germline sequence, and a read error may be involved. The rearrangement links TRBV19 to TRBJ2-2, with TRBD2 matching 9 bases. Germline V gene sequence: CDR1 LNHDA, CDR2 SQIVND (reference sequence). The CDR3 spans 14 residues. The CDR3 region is CASEGLAGVGGLFF. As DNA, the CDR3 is TGTGCCAGCGAGGGACTAGCAGGCGTGGGGGGGCTGTTTTTT. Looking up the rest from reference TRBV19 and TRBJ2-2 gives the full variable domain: DGGITQSPKYLFRKEGQNVTLSCEQNLNHDAMYWYRQDPGQGLRLIYYSQIVNDFQKGDIAEGYSVSREKKESFPLTVTSAQKNPTAFYLCASEGLAGVGGLFFGEGSRLTVL.

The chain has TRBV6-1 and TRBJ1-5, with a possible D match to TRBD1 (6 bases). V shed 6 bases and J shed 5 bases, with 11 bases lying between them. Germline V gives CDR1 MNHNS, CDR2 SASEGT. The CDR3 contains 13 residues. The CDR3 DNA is TGTGCCAGCAGGGCGGAGGGGGATCAGCCCCAGCATTTT. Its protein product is CASRAEGDQPQHF.

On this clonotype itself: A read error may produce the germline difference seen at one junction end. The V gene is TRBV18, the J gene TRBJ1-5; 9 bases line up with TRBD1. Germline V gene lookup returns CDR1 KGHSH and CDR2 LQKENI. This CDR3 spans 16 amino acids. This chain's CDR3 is CASSLTGGRSNQPQNF. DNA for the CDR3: TGTGCCAGCTCACTGACAGGGGGGAGAAGCAATCAGCCCCAGAATTTT.

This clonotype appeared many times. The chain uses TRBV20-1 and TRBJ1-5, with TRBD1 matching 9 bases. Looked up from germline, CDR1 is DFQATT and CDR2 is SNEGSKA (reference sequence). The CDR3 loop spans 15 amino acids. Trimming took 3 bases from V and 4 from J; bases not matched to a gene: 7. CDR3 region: CSASKGTGLNQPQHF. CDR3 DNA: TGCAGTGCTAGTAAGGGGACAGGGTTAAATCAGCCCCAGCATTTT.

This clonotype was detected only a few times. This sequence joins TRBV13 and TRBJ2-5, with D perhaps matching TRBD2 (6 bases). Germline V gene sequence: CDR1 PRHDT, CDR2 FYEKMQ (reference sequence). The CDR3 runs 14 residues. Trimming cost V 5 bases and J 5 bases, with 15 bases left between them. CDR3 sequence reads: CASSPEEGRETQYF. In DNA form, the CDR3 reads TGTGCCAGCAGCCCTGAGGAAGGGAGGGAGACCCAGTACTTC.

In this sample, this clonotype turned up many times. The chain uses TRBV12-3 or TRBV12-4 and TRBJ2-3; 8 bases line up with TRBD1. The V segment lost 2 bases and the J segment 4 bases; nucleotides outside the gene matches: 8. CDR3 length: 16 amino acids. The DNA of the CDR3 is TGTGCCAGCAGTTTATTTGGACAGGGACTGTCAGATACGCAGTATTTT. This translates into CASSLFGQGLSDTQYF.

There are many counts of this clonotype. In nucleotides, the CDR3 is TGTGCCTGGAGTGTACGGGCAGGGAGTCAGCCCCAGCATTTT. Encoded protein: CAWSVRAGSQPQHF. The V gene is TRBV30, the J gene TRBJ1-5, with D possibly TRBD1 on 5 matching bases. The length of the CDR3 is 14 residues. V was cut by 0 bases and J by 6 bases, with 12 bases left in between. Germline V lookup: CDR1 GTSNPN, CDR2 SVGIG (reference sequence).

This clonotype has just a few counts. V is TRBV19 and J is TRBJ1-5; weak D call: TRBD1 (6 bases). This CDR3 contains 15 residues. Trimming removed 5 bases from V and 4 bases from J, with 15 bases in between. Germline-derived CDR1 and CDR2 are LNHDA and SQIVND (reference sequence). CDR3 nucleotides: TGTGCCAGTAGTCTCGACAGGATTCGTAATCAGCCCCAGCATTTT. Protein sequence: CASSLDRIRNQPQHF.

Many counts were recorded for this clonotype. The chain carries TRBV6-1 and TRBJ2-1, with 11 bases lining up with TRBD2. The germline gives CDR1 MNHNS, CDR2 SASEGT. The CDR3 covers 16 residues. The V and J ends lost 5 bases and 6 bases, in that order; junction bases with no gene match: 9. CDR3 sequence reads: CASSLAGGFSLNEQFF. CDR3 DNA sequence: TGTGCCAGCAGTCTAGCGGGAGGATTTAGTCTCAATGAGCAGTTCTTC.

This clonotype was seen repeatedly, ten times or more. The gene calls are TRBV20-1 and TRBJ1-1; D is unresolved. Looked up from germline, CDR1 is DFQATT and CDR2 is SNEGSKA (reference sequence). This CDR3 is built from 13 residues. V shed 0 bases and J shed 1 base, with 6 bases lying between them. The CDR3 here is CSARDPENTEAFF. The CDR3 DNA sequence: TGCAGTGCTAGAGATCCTGAGAACACTGAAGCTTTCTTT.